Listed below are T cell receptor beta chains from one sample, sequenced in a study of T cell responses to AZD1222 COVID-19 vaccine. The data were produced by immunoSEQ multiplex PCR, yet TCRdb's version contains in-frame clones alone and is incomplete. The table has over 150,000 clones, around nine tenths seen once. The specimen comprised peripheral blood, sampled 28 days after the second AZD1222 dose. Receptor source: an adult who received the AZD1222 COVID-19 vaccine. The CDR3 runs from the conserved cysteine through the conserved F or W. D genes are given only for firm matches. Size is omitted from some rows. Given values are once, few, many or a class for expanded clones.

D gene	V gene	J gene	clone size	CDR3 DNA	CDR3 protein
-	TRBV5-6	TRBJ1-5	once	TGTGCCAGCAGCCTAGGGGTCTATAGCAATCAGCCCCAGCATTTT	CASSLGVYSNQPQHF
-	TRBV29-1	TRBJ1-5	-	TGCAGCGTCTCGACAGGTTTTAGCAATCAGCCCCAGCATTTT	CSVSTGFSNQPQHF
-	TRBV15	TRBJ2-1	-	TGTGCCACCAGCCCAGGGCTTGTCTCCTACAATGAGCAGTTCTTC	CATSPGLVSYNEQFF
-	TRBV4-2	TRBJ2-3	-	TGTGCCAGCAGCCAAGCCCGGATCAGGGGGGAGGGCCTTTCCACAGATACGCAGTATTTT	CASSQARIRGEGLSTDTQYF
-	TRBV13	TRBJ1-5	-	TGTGCCAGCAGCTTGGGGAATCAGCCCCAGCATTTT	CASSLGNQPQHF
-	TRBV7-9	TRBJ2-5	-	TGTGCCAGCAGCCAGAGGGCGGGACTGAAGGAGACCCAGTACTTC	CASSQRAGLKETQYF
-	TRBV5-1	TRBJ2-7	-	TGCGCCAGCAGCTTTTGGGGGCGGTGGTACGAGCAGTACTTC	CASSFWGRWYEQYF
TRBD1	TRBV19	TRBJ1-2	-	TGTGCCAGTAGTATCACAGGGGCCTACACCTTC	CASSITGAYTF
-	TRBV13	TRBJ2-1	-	TGTGCCAGCAGCTTGGGACAAACCCTAAATGAGCAGTTCTTC	CASSLGQTLNEQFF
TRBD1	TRBV4-3	TRBJ1-1	-	TGCGCCAGCAGCCAAGAATCCCCCGGGACAGGGACGGGAGGCACTGAAGCTTTCTTT	CASSQESPGTGTGGTEAFF
-	TRBV5-8	TRBJ2-5	-	TGTGCCAGCAGCTTGATCGTGCAGAAGGGTCAAGAGACCCAGTACTTC	CASSLIVQKGQETQYF
-	TRBV6-5	TRBJ1-2	-	TGTGCCAGCAGTTACAGGGGGGGCTACACCTTC	CASSYRGGYTF
TRBD1	TRBV12-5	TRBJ2-2	-	TGTGCTAGTGCCGGGGGACAGGGTTTCGGGGAGCTGTTTTTT	CASAGGQGFGELFF
TRBD1	TRBV6-5	TRBJ1-6	few	TGTGCCAGCAACAGGGGGCTTAATTCACCCCTCCACTTT	CASNRGLNSPLHF
TRBD1	TRBV7-8	TRBJ2-3	-	TGTGCCAGCAGCTTAGCCCCGGACAGGCGCACAGATACGCAGTATTTT	CASSLAPDRRTDTQYF
-	TRBV19	TRBJ1-2	-	TGTGCCAGTACCCTGTCCAGGGTGGGCTATGGCTACACCTTC	CASTLSRVGYGYTF
-	TRBV14	TRBJ1-2	-	TGTGCCAGCAGCCTGCACCTAGGGAACTATGGCTACACCTTC	CASSLHLGNYGYTF
TRBD1	TRBV6-1	TRBJ2-1	-	TGTGCCAGCAGAGAAGCCGGGACAGGGGATAGAAATGAGCAGTTCTTC	CASREAGTGDRNEQFF
TRBD1	TRBV12-5	TRBJ1-4	-	TGTGCTAGTGATTTGGTGCGGACAGGACGAAATGAAAAACTGTTTTTT	CASDLVRTGRNEKLFF
TRBD1	TRBV5-1	TRBJ2-2	once	TGCGCCAGCAGCCTAAAGACAGGGGGCACCGGGGAGCTGTTTTTT	CASSLKTGGTGELFF
-	TRBV27	TRBJ1-2	once	TGTGCCAGCAGCCCTATGTCGGGGATGGGTATTGGCTACACCTTC	CASSPMSGMGIGYTF
-	TRBV12-3/TRBV12-4	TRBJ1-2	-	TGTGCCAGCAGTCTAGGGGAGGACTATGGCTACACCTTC	CASSLGEDYGYTF
-	TRBV12-5	TRBJ1-2	-	TGTGCTAGTGGTTTTGAACAGACGCGGGTGGGGAACGATAACTATGGCTACACCTTC	CASGFEQTRVGNDNYGYTF
-	TRBV15	TRBJ1-3	-	TGTGCCACCAGCAGAGAGAATGATTGGTCTGGAAACACCATATATTTT	CATSRENDWSGNTIYF
-	TRBV7-9	TRBJ1-1	-	TGTGCCAGCAGCCATTCACAGAACACTGAAGCTTTCTTT	CASSHSQNTEAFF
TRBD1	TRBV7-9	TRBJ1-1	-	TGTGCCAGCAACCACCGGGACAGGGGGTGGGACACTGAAGCTTTCTTT	CASNHRDRGWDTEAFF
-	TRBV4-2	TRBJ1-4	-	TGTGCCAGCGCTCCGTTTTTCGGGGGAGAGGGTGAAAAACTGTTTTTT	CASAPFFGGEGEKLFF
-	TRBV12-3/TRBV12-4	TRBJ1-4	-	TGTGCCAGCAGTTTAGACAGGAAAAAACTGTTTTTT	CASSLDRKKLFF
-	TRBV7-8	TRBJ1-1	-	TGTGCCAGCAGCTTAGCCCCTTCGAACACTGAAGCTTTCTTT	CASSLAPSNTEAFF
TRBD1	TRBV12-3/TRBV12-4	TRBJ1-2	-	TGTGCCAGCAGTTACGACAGGGACTATGGCTACACCTTC	CASSYDRDYGYTF
-	TRBV4-2	TRBJ2-1	-	TGTGCCAGCAGCCAAGCTGATAGGGGTAATGAGCAGTTCTTC	CASSQADRGNEQFF
-	TRBV10-2	TRBJ1-5	-	TGCGCCAGCAGTATACAGGATATTCAGCCCCAGCATTTT	CASSIQDIQPQHF
-	TRBV2	TRBJ2-5	-	TGTGCCAGCAGTGAAGATGGCGGAAGGACCCAGTACTTC	CASSEDGGRTQYF
TRBD1	TRBV7-2	TRBJ1-5	-	TGTGCCAGCAGCTCCGCCCGCGACAGGGGGACCCATCAGCCCCAGCATTTT	CASSSARDRGTHQPQHF
TRBD1	TRBV18	TRBJ2-6	-	TGTGCCAGCTCACCATTGGGACAGGGAACCTCTGGGGCCAACGTCCTGACTTTC	CASSPLGQGTSGANVLTF
TRBD2	TRBV5-1	TRBJ2-1	-	TGCGCCAGCAGACTAGCGGGGGGGATCTACAATGAGCAGTTCTTC	CASRLAGGIYNEQFF
TRBD1	TRBV5-5	TRBJ2-1	once	TGTGCCAGCAGCTTAGGGACAGGGGCCTACAATGAGCAGTTCTTC	CASSLGTGAYNEQFF
TRBD1	TRBV19	TRBJ2-1	few	TGTGCCAGTAGTATAGTGACAGGGTATGAGCAGTTCTTC	CASSIVTGYEQFF
-	TRBV14	TRBJ2-7	once	TGTGCCAGCAGCCAAGATCAACCGAGACGCTACGAGCAGTACTTC	CASSQDQPRRYEQYF
-	TRBV3-1/TRBV3-2	TRBJ1-1	once	TGTGCCAGCAGCCGGGAGGGGCTAAGGACTGAAGCTTTCTTT	CASSREGLRTEAFF
-	TRBV7-8	TRBJ1-5	-	TGTGCCAGCAGCCTCCCCTATCAGCCCCAGCATTTT	CASSLPYQPQHF
-	TRBV3-1/TRBV3-2	TRBJ1-2	few	TGTGCCAGCAGCACCCCGAACTATGGCTACACCTTC	CASSTPNYGYTF
TRBD2	TRBV7-2	TRBJ2-1	-	TGTGCCAGCAGCTTAGACGGCGGGGGGGCAAATGAGCAGTTCTTC	CASSLDGGGANEQFF
-	TRBV6-5	TRBJ2-1	-	TGTGCCAGCAGTTATCGTGATGAGCAGTTCTTC	CASSYRDEQFF
TRBD1	TRBV5-1	TRBJ1-1	once	TGCGCCAGCAGCTCATCCGGGACAGAGAACACTGAAGCTTTCTTT	CASSSSGTENTEAFF
-	TRBV5-1	TRBJ2-6	-	TGCGCCAGCAGCCCGGGAGGCAGGGGGAACTCTGGGGCCAACGTCCTGACTTTC	CASSPGGRGNSGANVLTF
-	TRBV7-9	TRBJ2-6	-	TGTGCCAGCAGCTTAGCTGGTCGCTCTGGGGCCAACGTCCTGACTTTC	CASSLAGRSGANVLTF
TRBD1	TRBV19	TRBJ1-2	-	TGTGCCAGTAGGGACAGGGGAGGCTATGGCTACACCTTC	CASRDRGGYGYTF
-	TRBV6-4	TRBJ2-1	-	TGTGCCAGCAGTGACTCTACAGCCGGCTCCTACAATGAGCAGTTCTTC	CASSDSTAGSYNEQFF
-	TRBV30	TRBJ1-5	-	TGTGCCTGGAACTTAGGACAGTCCAATCAGCCCCAGCATTTT	CAWNLGQSNQPQHF
-	TRBV27	TRBJ2-1	-	TGTGCCAGCAGTTTAGTCAGGGGCCTCTCCTACAATGAGCAGTTCTTC	CASSLVRGLSYNEQFF
-	TRBV6-5	TRBJ2-7	-	-	CASILGGAAWEQYF
-	TRBV2	TRBJ2-1	-	TGTGCCAGCGGTGCAAGGCGTGATGGGTTCTTC	CASGARRDGFF
-	TRBV27	TRBJ1-2	-	TGTGCCAGCAGACCTACGGGGATAAGGGGCTACACCTTC	CASRPTGIRGYTF
TRBD1	TRBV6-5	TRBJ1-2	-	TGTGCCAGCAGTTATGACAGGGGAGTAAACTATGGCTACACCTTC	CASSYDRGVNYGYTF